This record looks at one TCR beta chain sequence and its context. There is no known antigen for this receptor. The record has no base qualities; no much larger clone is one base away. This specimen comes from a study of blood T cell repertoires in COVID-19 (dated by TCRdb to between 2020 and 2021). With respect to the entire study: The collaborator samples originated in the United States, Italy and Spain and spanned the acute and convalescent phases of COVID-19. Samples were obtained from the ongoing ImmuneRACE study (first 160 participants) and from about 1,300 subjects provided by 6 global collaborators. The prospective study material was composed of cDNA or gDNA derived from T cells, B-cell-depleted T cells, or PBMCs. Subjects who had been exposed to COVID-19, were actively infected with it, or had recovered from it provided the deeply sampled blood TCRbeta repertoires that made up the dataset. Sample metadata almost always included a de-identified subject ID, COVID-19 status, age in years and sex. Where available, HLA class I and class II types were taken from metadata supplied by the sample provider and were not determined by assay-based typing. A freely available public database, intended as a resource for researchers studying the immune response to SARS-CoV-2, is where the repertoires were released.

TCRbeta CDR3 regions were amplified from genomic DNA using the immunoSEQ Assay, a bias-controlled multiplex PCR. The authors processed their data as follows. Within the assay, amplification of reference gene primers was used to estimate how many nucleated cells each sample contained. Sequence reads were collapsed and filtered to measure the absolute abundance of every unique TCRbeta CDR3 rearrangement. For each sample, productive Simpson clonality was calculated by taking the square root of Simpson's diversity index across productive rearrangements. Not all clones reach the TCRdb copy of this immuneACCESS table, which keeps in-frame sequences only. Checked studies attribute under half of the gap to unresolved V genes and leave the rest unexplained. Clone size and the V and J calls come from that table; the DNA yielded D and trimming. Present in this sample are roughly 260,000 clones, approximately 91% of which were seen just once. The top ten clonotypes cover approximately 2.6% of the sample.

Beyond this particular receptor, the publication reports: How much clinical and demographic metadata was included differed by source and by participant, and the metadata was provided uncurated.

In Seattle, one collaborating source enrolled patients while the infection was active and tracked those patients longitudinally over the course of disease. Collaborating institutions collected whole blood in K2EDTA tubes following their own protocols. For TCRbeta analysis, collaborators shipped samples in one of three forms: frozen whole blood, isolated PBMCs, or DNA extracted from either of those sample types. CDR1 is given as SGHAT and CDR2 as FQNNGV, both from the germline V gene. The CDR3 spans 15 residues, from the cysteine through the phenylalanine. Just the 45-base CDR3 DNA is kept, in frame starting at base 1. V ends up 8 bases short and J 4 bases short, with an unmatched junction base count of 10.

The rearrangement combines TRBV11-2 with TRBJ1-4; 7 junctional bases match TRBD1. The material sequenced was peripheral blood. The receptor was isolated from a person between 18 and 30 years old with COVID-19, enrolled during active disease. DNA sequence: TGTGCCAGCGGACCGGGGACAGCGCTTAATGAAAAACTGTTTTTT. It specifies CASGPGTALNEKLFF.